These 9 T cell receptor beta chains originate from one sample sequenced in a study of T cell changes during pregnancy in multiple sclerosis. Repertoires were generated with immunoSEQ multiplex PCR, while TCRdb's copy carries only in-frame clones and drops some. The table includes tens of thousands of clones, about 90% detected once. This material consisted of peripheral blood, taken in the second trimester of pregnancy. The receptors come from a female donor with multiple sclerosis, enrolled in a pregnancy study.

This clone was counted a few times. The chain employs TRBV13 and TRBJ1-1; tentative D call: TRBD1 (5 bases). V was trimmed by 3 bases and J by 5 bases, leaving 13 bases between them. This CDR3 spans 14 amino acids. Germline CDR1 is PRHDT and CDR2 is FYEKMQ (reference sequence). For the CDR3, the DNA is TGTGCCAGCAGCTTGGGAGGGGTGTGGACTGAAGCTTTCTTT. Amino acids: CASSLGGVWTEAFF.

The genes are TRBV5-1 and TRBJ2-5, with 13 bases aligning to TRBD2. Germline trimming cut 4 bases from V and 4 bases from J; bases unmatched to any gene: 10. This CDR3 region has 17 residues. Germline CDR1 reads SGHRS; CDR2 reads YFSETQ. This CDR3 is CASSRTSGGLGIETQYF. The CDR3 bases are TGCGCCAGCAGCCGGACTAGCGGGGGCCTGGGAATAGAGACCCAGTACTTC.

The chain joins TRBV4-2 to TRBJ2-2; 13 nucleotides agree with TRBD2. The CDR3 is 22 residues long. The junction had 18 bases not matched to a gene; V was cut back by 1 base and J by 4 bases. Germline V gene lookup returns CDR1 LGHNA and CDR2 YNFKEQ. CDR3 sequence (DNA): TGTGCCAGCAGCCAAGTCGGGGTTTGGCGGACTAGCGGGAGTCCGGGCACCGGGGAGCTGTTTTTT. It is translated as CASSQVGVWRTSGSPGTGELFF.

The rearrangement joins TRBV5-4 to TRBJ2-7; D possibly corresponds to TRBD2 (5 bases). CDR1 is SGHNT, CDR2 YYREEE, per germline (reference sequence). V was clipped by 4 bases and J by 5 bases, with 22 bases between them. The CDR3 covers 16 residues. The CDR3 DNA is TGTGCCAGCAGCCCAATGGAGGCTAGCAGCCTTGACGAGCAGTACTTC. This translates into CASSPMEASSLDEQYF.

This chain joins TRBV29-1 and TRBJ1-2; D is unclear. The CDR3 length is 12 residues. CDR1 is SQVTM and CDR2 is ANQGSEA in the germline V gene. The V end lost 7 bases, the J end lost 5 bases, and 14 bases lay between the germline ends. The DNA for the CDR3 is TGCAGCGGTTCGAACAGAACGTATGGCTACACCTTC. Its translation is CSGSNRTYGYTF. Full variable domain (rest looked up from reference TRBV29-1 and TRBJ1-2): SAVISQKPSRDICQRGTSLTIQCQVDSQVTMMFWYRQQPGQSLTLIATANQGSEATYESGFVIDKFPISRPNLTFSTLTVSNMSPEDSSIYLCSGSNRTYGYTFGSGTRLTVV.

As DNA, the CDR3 is TGCAGCGTCTCGCGGGCAACCTACAATGAGCAGTTCTTC. Residues: CSVSRATYNEQFF. The chain carries TRBV29-1 and TRBJ2-1; D is perhaps TRBD2 (5 bases). This CDR3 spans 13 amino acids. Germline V lookup: CDR1 SQVTM, CDR2 ANQGSEA. V shed 6 bases and J shed 2 bases, with 11 bases lying between them.

This clone has more than one count but fewer than ten. This chain connects TRBV4-2 to TRBJ1-1; 9 bases align to TRBD1. The CDR3 consists of 16 residues. Losses at the gene ends were 2 bases for V and 1 base for J; bases not matched to a gene: 5. Germline V lookup: CDR1 LGHNA, CDR2 YNFKEQ. The chain's CDR3 is CASSQWDRAENTEAFF. The CDR3 DNA sequence: TGTGCCAGCAGCCAATGGGACAGGGCGGAGAACACTGAAGCTTTCTTT.

This clone was detected only once. This sequence joins TRBV7-9 and TRBJ2-5; the match to TRBD2 covers 12 bases. The germline V gene encodes CDR1 SEHNR and CDR2 FQNEAQ (reference sequence). The CDR3 has 17 residues. V lost 1 base, J lost 5 bases, and 8 bases stayed unmatched. The CDR3 region is CASSLGASGGAGETQYF. In DNA form, the CDR3 reads TGTGCCAGCAGCTTAGGGGCTAGCGGGGGGGCAGGGGAGACCCAGTACTTC. The full variable domain, rest sourced from reference TRBV7-9 and TRBJ2-5, is DTGVSQNPRHKITKRGQNVTFRCDPISEHNRLYWYRQTLGQGPEFLTYFQNEAQLEKSRLLSDRFSAERPKGSFSTLEIQRTEQGDSAMYLCASSLGASGGAGETQYFGPGTRLLVL.

This chain joins TRBV18 and TRBJ1-3, with D uncertain. The CDR3 has 17 residues. Trimming shortened V by 5 bases and J by 0 bases, and 17 bases separated the two germline ends. Germline V lookup: CDR1 KGHSH, CDR2 LQKENI. CDR3 residues: CASSVVRGRSSGNTIYF. In nucleotides, the CDR3 is TGTGCCAGCTCAGTTGTTCGGGGTAGGTCCTCTGGAAACACCATATATTTT. Together with reference TRBV18 and TRBJ1-3, the CDR3 gives the full variable domain: NAGVMQNPRHLVRRRGQEARLRCSPMKGHSHVYWYRQLPEEGLKFMVYLQKENIIDESGMPKERFSAEFPKEGPSILRIQQVVRGDSAAYFCASSVVRGRSSGNTIYFGEGSWLTVV.